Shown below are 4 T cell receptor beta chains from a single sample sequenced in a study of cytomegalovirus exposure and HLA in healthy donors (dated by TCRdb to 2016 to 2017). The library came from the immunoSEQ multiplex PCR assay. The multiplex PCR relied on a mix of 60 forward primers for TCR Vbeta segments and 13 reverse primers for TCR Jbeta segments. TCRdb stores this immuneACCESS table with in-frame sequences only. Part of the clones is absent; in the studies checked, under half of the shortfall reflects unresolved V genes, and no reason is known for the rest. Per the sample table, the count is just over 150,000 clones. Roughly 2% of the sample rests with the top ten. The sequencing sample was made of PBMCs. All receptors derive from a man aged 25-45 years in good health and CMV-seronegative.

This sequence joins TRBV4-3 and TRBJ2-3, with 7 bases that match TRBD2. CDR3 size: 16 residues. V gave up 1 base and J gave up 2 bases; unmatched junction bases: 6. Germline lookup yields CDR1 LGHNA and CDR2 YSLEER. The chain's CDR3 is CASSQGGGTNTDTQYF. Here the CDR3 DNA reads TGCGCCAGCAGCCAAGGGGGGGGGACTAACACAGATACGCAGTATTTT.

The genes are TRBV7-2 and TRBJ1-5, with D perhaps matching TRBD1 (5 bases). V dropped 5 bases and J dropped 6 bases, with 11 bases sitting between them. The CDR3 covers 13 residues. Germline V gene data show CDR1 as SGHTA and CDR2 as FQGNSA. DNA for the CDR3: TGTGCCAGCAGCCGGGACTCAGGTCAGCCCCAGCATTTT. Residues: CASSRDSGQPQHF.

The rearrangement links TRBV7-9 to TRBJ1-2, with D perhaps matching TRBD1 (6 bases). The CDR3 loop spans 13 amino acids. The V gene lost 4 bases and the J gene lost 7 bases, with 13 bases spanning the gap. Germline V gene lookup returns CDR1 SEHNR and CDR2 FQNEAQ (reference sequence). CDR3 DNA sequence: TGTGCCAGCAGCTCCCACCACAGGGTTGGCTACACCTTC. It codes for CASSSHHRVGYTF.

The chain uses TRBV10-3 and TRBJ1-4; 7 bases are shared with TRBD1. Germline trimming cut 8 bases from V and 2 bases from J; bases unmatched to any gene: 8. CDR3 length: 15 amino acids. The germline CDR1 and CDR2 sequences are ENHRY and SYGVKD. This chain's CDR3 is CAIGDSFGTNEKLFF. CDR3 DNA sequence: TGTGCCATCGGGGACAGTTTCGGGACTAATGAAAAACTGTTTTTT.